A single sample is the source of the 11 T cell receptor beta chains below, sequenced in a study of technical replicates of blood from a handful of donors. Sequenced by immunoSEQ multiplex PCR; TCRdb stores in-frame clones only, minus some. The table has approximately 76,000 clones, around 97% seen once. What was sequenced was T cells isolated from PBMCs. The source of these receptors is a human donor in good health.

V usage is TRBV30 and J usage is TRBJ2-7; D possibly corresponds to TRBD2 (5 bases). CDR3 length: 8 residues. The germline CDR1 and CDR2 sequences are GTSNPN and SVGIG (reference sequence). V shed 6 bases and J shed 9 bases, with 6 bases lying between them. CDR3 nucleotides: TGTGCCTGCGGAGGGCAGTACTTC. Its protein product is CACGGQYF.

The rearrangement joins TRBV5-1 to TRBJ2-3; TRBD1 aligns across 7 bases. Trimming cost V 4 bases and J 2 bases; bases outside gene matches: 13. This CDR3 comprises 17 residues. Per germline, CDR1 SGHRS and CDR2 YFSETQ. The CDR3 DNA follows: TGCGCCAGCAGCCGGACAGGCCGGGACAGTCTCACAGATACGCAGTATTTT. It translates to CASSRTGRDSLTDTQYF.

The chain is built from TRBV11-3 and TRBJ1-2; TRBD1 matches at 9 bases. V lost 6 bases, J lost 0 bases, and 11 bases stayed unmatched. The CDR3 length is 17 residues. Per the germline V gene, CDR1 is SGHNT and CDR2 is YENEEA. CDR3 amino acids: CASSQSGTGNSNYGYTF. In nucleotides, the CDR3 is TGTGCCAGCAGTCAAAGCGGGACAGGGAACTCTAACTATGGCTACACCTTC.

The chain carries TRBV7-9 and TRBJ2-7; D is perhaps TRBD2 (6 bases). From germline, CDR1 is SEHNR and CDR2 FQNEAQ (reference sequence). Trimming removed 3 bases at V and 2 bases at J, with 14 bases between. The CDR3 has 15 residues. The CDR3 loop reads CASSFGIGGTYEQYF. The CDR3 coding sequence is TGTGCCAGCAGCTTTGGAATCGGAGGGACCTACGAGCAGTACTTC. The full variable domain, with the rest looked up from reference TRBV7-9 and TRBJ2-7, is DTGVSQNPRHKITKRGQNVTFRCDPISEHNRLYWYRQTLGQGPEFLTYFQNEAQLEKSRLLSDRFSAERPKGSFSTLEIQRTEQGDSAMYLCASSFGIGGTYEQYFGPGTRLTVT.

V is TRBV30 and J is TRBJ1-2; a possible D gene is TRBD1 (6 bases). The V gene lost 3 bases and the J gene lost 6 bases, with 17 bases spanning the gap. Germline CDR1 is GTSNPN and CDR2 is SVGIG (reference sequence). The CDR3 spans 14 residues. CDR3 in amino acids: CAWRPTGLMDGYTF. DNA for the CDR3: TGTGCCTGGAGACCCACAGGGTTAATGGATGGCTACACCTTC.

This clone showed up just once. This chain's CDR3 is CASSEAGGETQYF. The DNA for the CDR3 is TGTGCCAGCAGCGAGGCCGGGGGAGAGACCCAGTACTTC. V is TRBV5-4 and J is TRBJ2-5; the D gene is possibly TRBD2 (6 bases). Trimming cost V 4 bases and J 4 bases, with 11 bases left between them. Germline V gives CDR1 SGHNT, CDR2 YYREEE (reference sequence). The CDR3 sequence is 13 residues long.

This rearrangement joins TRBV29-1 to TRBJ1-5; TRBD1 aligns across 7 bases. Germline CDR1 reads SQVTM; CDR2 reads ANQGSEA. This CDR3 has 13 amino acids. With 4 bases clipped from V and 3 bases from J, the junction kept 3 bases outside the gene matches. For the CDR3, the DNA is TGCAGCGTTGGTGGACAGGTCAATCAGCCCCAGCATTTT. Translating gives CSVGGQVNQPQHF. Full variable domain (rest looked up from reference TRBV29-1 and TRBJ1-5): SAVISQKPSRDICQRGTSLTIQCQVDSQVTMMFWYRQQPGQSLTLIATANQGSEATYESGFVIDKFPISRPNLTFSTLTVSNMSPEDSSIYLCSVGGQVNQPQHFGDGTRLSIL.

This clone has only a few counts. V usage is TRBV10-1 and J usage is TRBJ2-7; 7 bases line up with TRBD2. The ends lost 6 bases at V and 2 bases at J; junction bases unmatched: 7. CDR3 length: 14 amino acids. Germline V gene data show CDR1 as WNHNN and CDR2 as SYGVQD (reference sequence). The chain's CDR3 is CASSPVAGAYEQYF. The CDR3 DNA follows: TGCGCCAGCAGCCCCGTCGCGGGGGCCTACGAGCAGTACTTC.

This chain uses TRBV6-5 with TRBJ2-1; 9 positions match TRBD2. J gave up 6 bases and V 2 bases, and 5 bases lay outside the gene matches. Per the germline V gene, CDR1 is MNHEY and CDR2 is SVGAGI. The CDR3 contains 15 residues. CDR3 residues: CASSYLARGGNEQFF. The CDR3 bases are TGTGCCAGCAGTTACCTAGCGCGGGGGGGCAATGAGCAGTTCTTC.

The chain uses TRBV28 and TRBJ2-7; D is uncertain. The CDR3 runs 13 residues. Trimming cost V 4 bases and J 3 bases, with 10 bases left between them. CDR1 and CDR2 from the germline V gene are MDHEN and SYDVKM. CDR3 coding DNA: TGTGCCAGCAGTTCCCTAAGCCACTACGAGCAGTACTTC. Its translation: CASSSLSHYEQYF.

The rearrangement uses TRBV6-6 and TRBJ1-2; maybe TRBD1 (6 bases). The CDR3 sequence is 13 residues long. V was trimmed by 5 bases and J by 2 bases, leaving 9 bases between them. Germline CDR1 is MNHNY and CDR2 is SVGAGI (reference sequence). The DNA of the CDR3 is TGTGCCAGCAGTGTAGACAGGAACTATGGCTACACCTTC. Translation: CASSVDRNYGYTF.